This T cell receptor beta chain stems from a study of shared clonotypes between healthy human individuals. At deep level, the assay was performed. Replicate PCRs from sorted subsets contained approximately 190 ng DNA, which is tens of thousands of T cell genomes. Some clones are missing from TCRdb's copy, which holds only in-frame ones; the method was immunoSEQ multiplex PCR. The sample carries millions of clones, 80% to 95% recorded once. Whole-study findings and limits: Unshared clonotypes carried lower generation probabilities than those common to all four donors.

On this clone itself: Its antigen is unknown.

The CDR3 extends over 16 amino acids. Trimming removed 4 bases at V and 6 bases at J, with 19 bases between. CDR1 and CDR2 (germline): MGHRA, YSYEKL. The sequenced material came from naive CD4+ T cells from PBMCs. Subset defined: CD45RA+ positively selected. The sequence came from a man aged 18 to 35 in good health. Some clones in this sample may be carry-over from other donors' samples. The chain combines TRBV4-1 with TRBJ2-1, with D unclear. The CDR3: CASSLPGRRLANEQFF. In DNA form, the CDR3 reads TGCGCCAGCAGCCTTCCTGGGCGGCGCCTCGCCAATGAGCAGTTCTTC.